A single sample is the source of the 19 T cell receptor beta chains below, sequenced in a study of shared clonotypes between healthy human individuals. Sequencing was performed with immunoSEQ multiplex PCR; in TCRdb, only in-frame clones are kept and a portion is missing. The sample includes under 120,000 clones, 67% of them seen just once. Sequencing used memory CD8+ T cells sorted from blood. Stated subset: CD45RO+ cells pooled with CCR7-negative TemRA cells. These TCRs come from a woman younger than 45 in good health.

The rearrangement joins TRBV7-9 to TRBJ1-4; 7 positions match TRBD1. Trimming removed 6 bases from V and 7 bases from J; junction bases left unmatched: 11. CDR1 is SEHNR and CDR2 is FQNEAQ in the germline V gene (reference sequence). CDR3 length equals 15 residues. The CDR3 is CASRSDRERSEKLFF. The DNA for the CDR3 is TGTGCCAGCAGATCCGACAGGGAAAGGAGTGAAAAACTGTTTTTT.

A few counts support this clone. The chain has TRBV10-1 and TRBJ2-3, with 10 bases fitting TRBD2. Germline V gives CDR1 WNHNN, CDR2 SYGVQD (reference sequence). The CDR3 contains 15 residues. V gave up 6 bases and J gave up 6 bases; unmatched junction bases: 9. The CDR3 DNA reads TGCGCCAGCAGCGCCCGGACTAGCGGACTGGATACGCAGTATTTT. Its translation is CASSARTSGLDTQYF.

The chain has TRBV27 and TRBJ1-2; 9 positions match TRBD1. Germline CDR1 MNHEY, CDR2 SMNVEV (reference sequence). Trimming cost V 6 bases and J 8 bases; bases outside gene matches: 7. This CDR3 has 13 amino acids. The CDR3 DNA follows: TGTGCCAGCAGGGTGACAGGGGGGGGAGGCTACACCTTC. Amino acids: CASRVTGGGGYTF.

The V and J genes are TRBV13 and TRBJ2-1; a possible D gene is TRBD1 (6 bases). CDR3 length: 18 amino acids. CDR1 is PRHDT, CDR2 FYEKMQ, per germline (reference sequence). Trimming cost V 2 bases and J 2 bases, with 19 bases left between them. In nucleotides, the CDR3 is TGTGCCAGCAGCTTAAAAATGGGAGCTACAGGGACCTACAATGAGCAGTTCTTC. It codes for CASSLKMGATGTYNEQFF. Using reference TRBV13 and TRBJ2-1 for the parts outside the CDR3, the full variable domain is AAGVIQSPRHLIKEKRETATLKCYPIPRHDTVYWYQQGPGQDPQFLISFYEKMQSDKGSIPDRFSAQQFSDYHSELNMSSLELGDSALYFCASSLKMGATGTYNEQFFGPGTRLTVL.

The rearrangement uses TRBV11-3 and TRBJ2-7; TRBD2 matches at 8 bases. This CDR3 spans 14 amino acids. V gave up 3 bases and J gave up 6 bases; unmatched junction bases: 7. Germline V gene sequence: CDR1 SGHNT, CDR2 YENEEA. CDR3 sequence reads: CASSFNSGAGEQYF. Written as DNA, the CDR3 is TGTGCCAGCAGCTTTAATAGCGGGGCTGGCGAGCAGTACTTC.

Details on this clone: Other nucleotide sequences from this sample produce the same CDR3. The chain employs TRBV5-1 and TRBJ1-1; D is ambiguous. V was shortened by 0 bases and J by 1 base, with 4 bases between the two germline ends. The V gene's germline CDR1 is SGHRS and CDR2 YFSETQ. This CDR3 contains 13 residues. The CDR3 loop is CASSLGGNTEAFF. The CDR3 nucleotides read TGCGCCAGCAGCTTGGGCGGGAACACTGAAGCTTTCTTT.

V and J are TRBV4-1 and TRBJ2-5, with D unresolved. Trimming shortened V by 0 bases and J by 6 bases, and 11 bases separated the two germline ends. CDR3 length: 14 amino acids. Germline V gene lookup returns CDR1 MGHRA and CDR2 YSYEKL. CDR3 sequence (DNA): TGCGCCAGCAGCCAAGATTTGTGGGGTAAGACCCAGTACTTC. Translated: CASSQDLWGKTQYF.

The rearrangement joins TRBV6-6 to TRBJ2-3; D is unresolved. From germline, CDR1 is MNHNY and CDR2 SVGAGI (reference sequence). Trimming cost V 5 bases and J 0 bases, with 12 bases left between them. The CDR3 contains 15 residues. The CDR3 sequence: CASSPRTDSTDTQYF. CDR3 nucleotides: TGTGCCAGCAGTCCAAGGACGGACAGCACAGATACGCAGTATTTT.

The V call is TRBV7-9, the J call TRBJ2-7; a weak D match, TRBD2 (7 bases). The V gene lost 6 bases and the J gene lost 0 bases, with 12 bases spanning the gap. Germline V lookup: CDR1 SEHNR, CDR2 FQNEAQ (reference sequence). The CDR3 has 14 amino acids. The CDR3 here is CASSGGALSYEQYF. CDR3 DNA sequence: TGTGCCAGCAGTGGGGGGGCTCTCTCCTACGAGCAGTACTTC. The full variable domain, its missing parts supplied by reference TRBV7-9 and TRBJ2-7, is DTGVSQNPRHKITKRGQNVTFRCDPISEHNRLYWYRQTLGQGPEFLTYFQNEAQLEKSRLLSDRFSAERPKGSFSTLEIQRTEQGDSAMYLCASSGGALSYEQYFGPGTRLTVT.

This chain links TRBV19 with TRBJ1-3, with a possible D match to TRBD1 (6 bases). The CDR3 is made up of 14 amino acids. CDR1 and CDR2 from the germline V gene are LNHDA and SQIVND (reference sequence). The germline V and J ends were trimmed by 6 bases and 5 bases, with 14 bases remaining between them. CDR3 bases: TGTGCCAGTAGACCAGCTCAGGGGCGAAACACCATATATTTT. Residues: CASRPAQGRNTIYF.

The chain links TRBV4-2 to TRBJ2-7; TRBD2 is a possible D gene (6 bases). This CDR3 has 15 residues. The germline gives CDR1 LGHNA, CDR2 YNFKEQ. Trimming took 1 base from V and 4 from J, leaving 14 bases between them. The CDR3 reads CASSQAGGTGYEQYF. As DNA, the CDR3 is TGTGCCAGCAGCCAAGCCGGGGGTACAGGATACGAGCAGTACTTC.

A few counts support this clone. The chain combines TRBV28 with TRBJ2-7; D not certain. Germline-derived CDR1 and CDR2 are MDHEN and SYDVKM. Trimming took 5 bases from V and 1 from J, leaving 18 bases between them. This CDR3 has 16 residues. The chain's CDR3 is CASSQRNRDPSYEQYF. CDR3 DNA sequence: TGTGCCAGCAGTCAACGCAACCGAGACCCTTCCTACGAGCAGTACTTC.

V and J are TRBV19 and TRBJ2-2; TRBD1 matches 12 bases. The trim removed 4 bases at V and 4 bases at J, leaving 10 bases unmatched. The CDR3 sequence is 18 residues long. Germline V gene data show CDR1 as LNHDA and CDR2 as SQIVND (reference sequence). The CDR3 is CASSTTGQGAPGTGELFF. CDR3 DNA sequence: TGTGCCAGTAGTACCACGGGACAGGGGGCGCCGGGCACCGGGGAGCTGTTTTTT.

This chain links TRBV28 with TRBJ1-1; D not resolved. Looked up from germline, CDR1 is MDHEN and CDR2 is SYDVKM. V shed 5 bases and J shed 5 bases, with 21 bases lying between them. The CDR3 contains 16 residues. The CDR3 is CASSPFPNALGTEAFF. The CDR3 DNA reads as TGTGCCAGCAGTCCATTTCCCAACGCTCTGGGGACTGAAGCTTTCTTT.

V gene TRBV5-1 combines with J gene TRBJ2-7; 11 bases agree with TRBD1. The length of the CDR3 is 14 residues. V lost 4 bases and J lost 7; bases outside the gene matches: 7. Germline V gene sequence: CDR1 SGHRS, CDR2 YFSETQ. The CDR3 loop reads CASSHPGQGVEQYF. For the CDR3, the DNA is TGCGCCAGCAGCCACCCGGGACAGGGGGTTGAGCAGTACTTC. Filled out from reference TRBV5-1 and TRBJ2-7, the complete variable domain reads KAGVTQTPRYLIKTRGQQVTLSCSPISGHRSVSWYQQTPGQGLQFLFEYFSETQRNKGNFPGRFSGRQFSNSRSEMNVSTLELGDSALYLCASSHPGQGVEQYFGPGTRLTVT.

This clone is classed as medium-sized. The rearrangement links TRBV19 to TRBJ1-1; D gene ambiguous. The germline V gene encodes CDR1 LNHDA and CDR2 SQIVND (reference sequence). The CDR3 consists of 13 residues. The germline V and J ends were trimmed by 2 bases and 2 bases, with 6 bases remaining between them. The CDR3, as DNA: TGTGCCAGTAGTATATGGGTAAACACTGAAGCTTTCTTT. It translates to CASSIWVNTEAFF.

V gene TRBV7-7 combines with J gene TRBJ2-5; 12 bases are shared with TRBD1. V trimming: 5 bases; J trimming: 2 bases; junction bases outside the gene matches: 6. The CDR3 loop spans 16 amino acids. CDR1 is SSHAT, CDR2 FNYEAQ, per germline (reference sequence). The CDR3: CASSLGTGGRQETQYF. The CDR3 coding sequence is TGTGCCAGCAGCCTCGGGACAGGGGGCAGGCAAGAGACCCAGTACTTC.

V usage is TRBV27 and J usage is TRBJ2-4, with a possible D match to TRBD2 (5 bases). Germline CDR1 and CDR2: MNHEY and SMNVEV (reference sequence). Trimming left V 4 bases short and J 8 bases short, with 24 bases between. The CDR3 has 17 residues. The CDR3 coding sequence is TGTGCCAGCAGTTCCGTGTTTGTTGGTTCCAGGCGGGACATTCAGTACTTC. Translation: CASSSVFVGSRRDIQYF.

On this clone: It may be a read error: a sequence one base away is much more abundant. The genes are TRBV5-4 and TRBJ2-1; the match to TRBD2 covers 11 bases. Germline CDR1 is SGHNT and CDR2 is YYREEE (reference sequence). This CDR3 contains 14 residues. After removal of 4 bases from V and 5 bases from J, the junction contained 2 bases not matched to a gene. CDR3 coding DNA: TGTGCCAGCAGCCCGGGACTAGCGGACAATGAGCAGTTCTTC. Translating gives CASSPGLADNEQFF.